The entry that follows covers one T cell receptor beta chain sequence. The target of this receptor is not known. No much larger clone is present one base from it, and per-base qualities are unavailable. Healthy HIV-negative adults with no recently reported acute infections or vaccinations were included as donors. All donors were Caucasian adults living in Nashville, Tennessee, USA. Magnetic negative selection was used to enrich CD4+ T cells, after which naive cells were positively selected on CD45RA and the negative fraction became the memory subset. Blood was collected by leukapheresis, and PBMCs were isolated by Ficoll-Histopaque density gradient centrifugation and then cryopreserved in liquid nitrogen vapor phase. Analytical flow cytometry was used to check the purity and quantity of each magnetically sorted T cell population. Each sorted fraction had its genomic DNA isolated and then quantified by UV absorbance on a Nanodrop 2000c.

Using the deep immunoSEQ assay, TCR CDR3 regions were amplified from genomic DNA by multiplex PCR. For each cell subset, the extracted genomic DNA was distributed evenly across all wells of several immunoSEQ 96-well plates, and each plate served as one replicate. For sorted subsets, roughly 200 ng of genomic DNA, equivalent to around 30,000 T cell genomes, went into each replicate PCR. Purified libraries were quantified with a Qubit 3.0 fluorometer, sized on a Bioanalyzer 2100, and re-quantified with the KAPA Library Quantification kit. Every immunoSEQ 96-well plate was sequenced on a dedicated single-read 150-cycle Illumina NextSeq 550 flow cell. Turning to the authors' computational methods: Because the immunoSEQ output included only junctional sequences and no quality scores, the filtering could not be the same as the filtering used for full-length reads. Sequences were annotated with PyIR, a Python wrapper for IgBLAST v1.9, using IMGT germline references to assign V/J genes and CDR3. Reads with weak V/J assignments (E-value above 1e-6), missing CDR3, stop codons, out-of-frame junctions, or ambiguous translated residues were removed. V3J clonotypes were defined as sequences sharing the same inferred V gene, J gene, and CDR3 amino acid sequence. Percentage overlap between repertoires was calculated by dividing the number of shared unique clonotypes by the size of the smaller repertoire. Three approaches were used to assess repertoire richness: RTK rarefaction, the Chao1 estimator, and Recon v2.1 estimates of unobserved clonotypes. Generation probabilities were computed with OLGA for all TCRbeta clonotypes obtained by the gDNA method from a few donors. Imported from immuneACCESS, the table was reduced by TCRdb to in-frame sequences with V and J called. These copies leave out some clones; in studies compared against another copy, an unresolved V gene accounts for under half, and the cause of the remainder is not known. V, J and clone size are those of that table, while D and trimming were read from the DNA. The sample has a few million clones on record, just over 90% of them singletons. 0.39% of the sample is in the top ten clones.

The sample is drawn from a study of shared clonotypes between healthy human individuals (dated by TCRdb to about 2020). With regard to the full study: The cohort comprised a couple of women and a few men aged 18 to 49 years. For each donor, CD4 naive and CD4 memory were each run on three plates, CD8 naive on two plates, and CD8 memory on one plate. The study deeply sequenced blood TCR repertoires of about 5 healthy adults to estimate repertoire size and the extent of clonotype sharing between individuals. To increase sequencing depth and limit assay-specific biases, TCR repertoire library preparation and sequencing were carried out by different laboratories using diverse techniques. Between about 0.8 and 9 billion PBMCs per donor were obtained by leukapheresis.

The CDR3 contains 12 residues, cysteine and phenylalanine counted. Only the CDR3 part of the read is kept: 36 bases, read in frame from the first base. Trimming at the junction amounts to 5 bases on V and 4 bases on J, and the germline ends lie 6 bases apart. Looking up the germline V gene yields CDR1 KGHSH and CDR2 LQKENI. The study at large found these results: Pairwise subsampling led to the expectation that sequencing depth would affect the degree of clonotype sharing among donors. Estimated clonotype richness was generally larger for naive than for memory subsets. Compared with non-shared clonotypes, the clonotypes found in all four sorted-subset donors had higher generation probabilities. When a few donors were compared, the shared fraction of clonotypes was approximately 5% for naive CD4, 3% to 4% for naive CD8, 2.3% for memory CD4, and 0.3% to 0.5% for memory CD8. Because the study included only a small number of donors, the genetic and exposure-history diversity represented was limited. Even with the large sequencing depth, rarefaction of the sorted-subset datasets indicated that sequencing was incomplete. Sampling was restricted to blood, and TCR repertoires in tissues likely differ from the TCR repertoires found in blood.

Source material: naive CD4+ T cells from PBMCs. The intended sense of this specimen's cell subset or site label: CD45RA+ positively selected. The source is a man between 18 and 35 years old in good health. Some clones in this sample may be carry-over from other donors' samples. This sequence uses TRBV18 and TRBJ1-5, with an unclear D gene assignment. The nucleotide sequence reads TGTGCCAGCTCATTTCCTAATCAGCCCCAGCATTTT. Its protein product is CASSFPNQPQHF. Reference TRBV18 and TRBJ1-5 proteins supply the regions before and after the CDR3; the full variable domain is: NAGVMQNPRHLVRRRGQEARLRCSPMKGHSHVYWYRQLPEEGLKFMVYLQKENIIDESGMPKERFSAEFPKEGPSILRIQQVVRGDSAAYFCASSFPNQPQHFGDGTRLSIL.